This T cell receptor beta chain was retrieved from a study of a mutant IDH1 vaccine in newly diagnosed glioma. Study at large: Patients arrived already treated with radiotherapy, temozolomide, or both, most having had both.

Only in-frame clones appear in the TCRdb table, and some are missing; sequencing was by immunoSEQ multiplex PCR. The data hold roughly 52,000 clones, with about 85% observed a single time. Time point defined: week 35, safety follow-up. Every vaccination contained 300 ug of the mutant IDH1 20-mer peptide and was paired with topical imiquimod. About this clone: Antigen specificity is unknown.

Sequenced here: PBMCs, sampled from a glioma patient whose treatment included an IDH1 peptide vaccine. This clonotype was obtained from a woman under 30 with glioma.

The chain's CDR3 is CASTPGQGGNTEAFF. For the CDR3, the DNA is TGTGCCAGCACCCCGGGACAGGGCGGGAACACTGAAGCTTTCTTT. The chain carries TRBV6-5 and TRBJ1-1; 9 positions agree with TRBD1. The CDR3 spans 15 residues. The V and J ends lost 7 bases and 1 base, in that order; junction bases with no gene match: 7. Germline CDR1 and CDR2: MNHEY and SVGAGI.